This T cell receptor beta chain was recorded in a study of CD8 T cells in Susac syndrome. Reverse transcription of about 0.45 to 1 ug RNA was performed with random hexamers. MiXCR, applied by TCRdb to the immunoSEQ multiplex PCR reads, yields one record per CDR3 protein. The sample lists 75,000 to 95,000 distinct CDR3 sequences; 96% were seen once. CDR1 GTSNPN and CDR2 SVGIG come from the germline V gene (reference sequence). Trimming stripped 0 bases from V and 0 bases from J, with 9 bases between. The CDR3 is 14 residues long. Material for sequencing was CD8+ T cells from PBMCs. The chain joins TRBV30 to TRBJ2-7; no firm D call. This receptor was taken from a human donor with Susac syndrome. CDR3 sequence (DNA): TGTGCCTGGAGTGTACGGGCCAACTCCTACGAGCAGTACTTC. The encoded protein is CAWSVRANSYEQYF.